The rows below give T cell receptor beta chains drawn from one sample of a study of Tregs in tolerant kidney transplant recipients. Assay: immunoSEQ multiplex PCR; the TCRdb copy retains only in-frame clones and omits some. The sample holds some 68,000 clones, roughly 84% seen once. Sequences were obtained from CD4+ T cells from blood. The receptor source for this set is a human donor in good health. The CDR3 runs from the conserved cysteine through the conserved F or W. Clone size is not always given. Where it is, it says once, few, many or a class for expanded clones.

size: once; V: TRBV5-1; CDR3: CASSLVGSGRGTEAFF
size: .; V: TRBV5-5; CDR3: CASSLELATSSYEQYF
size: .; V: TRBV9; CDR3: CASSVEGNANTGELFF
size: .; V: TRBV7-9; CDR3: CASSQTGGREKLFF
size: .; V: TRBV9; CDR3: CASSPPGGNIQYF
size: .; V: TRBV7-2; CDR3: CASSIHNQPQHF
size: .; V: TRBV13; CDR3: CASSQGAFF
size: .; V: TRBV19; CDR3: CASSTWGNDRAHQPQHF
size: .; V: TRBV5-6; CDR3: CASSLQGTYEQYF
size: .; V: TRBV29-1; CDR3: CSVEGSGSGTF
size: few; V: TRBV4-1; CDR3: CASSQVKGANEKLFF
size: .; V: TRBV6-4; CDR3: CASRGWEYEQYF
size: .; V: TRBV27; CDR3: CASSFRGYTQYF
size: .; V: TRBV11-2; CDR3: CASSSLRRDSGNTIYF
size: .; V: TRBV11-2; CDR3: CASSSKTGLAGGRVDTQYF
size: .; V: TRBV7-3; CDR3: CASSPDIFTDTQYF
size: .; V: TRBV6-1; CDR3: CASSERGGGEAFF
size: .; V: TRBV7-3; CDR3: CASSSSGLAGDTQYF
size: few; V: TRBV28; CDR3: CASMREGARSNQPQHF
size: once; V: TRBV5-1; CDR3: CASSRNIEEETQYF
size: .; V: TRBV4-3; CDR3: CASSQGRGDYEQYF
size: .; V: TRBV6-5; CDR3: CASSYAGGNTIYF
size: .; V: TRBV29-1; CDR3: CSGAGGFTDTQYF
size: .; V: TRBV5-1; CDR3: CASSPISGSPGELFF
size: .; V: TRBV6-6; CDR3: CASSYQGDYGYTF
size: .; V: TRBV9; CDR3: CASSPAPSSGGTDTQYF
size: .; V: TRBV9; CDR3: CASSETSGRVYEQFF
size: .; V: TRBV23-1; CDR3: CASSQDRLSSGANVLTF
size: .; V: TRBV27; CDR3: CASSFRDSTMINYGYTF
size: .; V: TRBV7-9; CDR3: CASSKSTDTQYF
size: medium-sized; V: TRBV7-2; CDR3: CASSPAPGQGVRTFF
size: .; V: TRBV6-1; CDR3: CASSDQGSQGQPQHF
size: .; V: TRBV10-3; CDR3: CAISDLLAGRYDTQYF
size: .; V: TRBV7-2; CDR3: CASSSPRMPQHF
size: .; V: TRBV5-6; CDR3: CASSFQGLLATNEKLFF
size: .; V: TRBV10-3; CDR3: CAIRGDREKSGYTF
size: once; V: TRBV30; CDR3: CAWSVQPPGGYTF
size: .; V: TRBV14; CDR3: CASSLRVGHTGELFF
size: .; V: TRBV4-2; CDR3: CASSQGSATEAFF
size: .; V: TRBV6-5; CDR3: CASSSGTEYEQYF
size: .; V: TRBV27; CDR3: CASSLIGTKNYEQYF
size: .; V: TRBV5-8; CDR3: CASSIWTGRGYEQYF
size: .; V: TRBV4-1; CDR3: CASSHPRDGDTEAFF
size: .; V: TRBV25-1; CDR3: CASSRASGGWETQYF
size: .; V: TRBV29-1; CDR3: CSVEAGKETQYF
size: .; V: TRBV7-2; CDR3: CASSLDSSGTARETQYF
size: .; V: TRBV6-6; CDR3: CATRSGGAPEAFF
size: .; V: TRBV25-1; CDR3: CASTATDTQYF
size: .; V: TRBV19; CDR3: CASSKDRGHQPQHF
size: .; V: TRBV6-4; CDR3: CASTGAHYYNEQFF
size: few; V: TRBV4-2; CDR3: CASSPKGGKETQYF
size: .; V: TRBV11-3; CDR3: CASSPRTVRAKNIQYF
size: .; V: TRBV10-3; CDR3: CANSNLGTVNTGELFF
size: few; V: TRBV6-1; CDR3: CASSELSGGAYNEQFF
size: .; V: TRBV18; CDR3: CASSPAGAKYQETQYF
size: .; V: TRBV7-8; CDR3: CASSLVLRTRSEQYF
size: .; V: TRBV6-1; CDR3: CASRGEWVYNEQFF
size: .; V: TRBV7-2; CDR3: CASSFLQAGGNTIYF
size: .; V: TRBV18; CDR3: CASSPRGPDEQYF